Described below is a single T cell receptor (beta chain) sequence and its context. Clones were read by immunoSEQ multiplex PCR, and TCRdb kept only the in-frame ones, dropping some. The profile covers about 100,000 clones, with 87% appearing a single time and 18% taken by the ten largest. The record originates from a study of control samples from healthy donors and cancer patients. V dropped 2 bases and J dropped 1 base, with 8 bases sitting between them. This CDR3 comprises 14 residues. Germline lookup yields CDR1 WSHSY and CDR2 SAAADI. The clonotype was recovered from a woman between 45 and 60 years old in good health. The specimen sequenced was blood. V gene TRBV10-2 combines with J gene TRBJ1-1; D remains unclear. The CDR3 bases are TGCGCCAGCAGTGAGCAATTCAGGAACACTGAAGCTTTCTTT. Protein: CASSEQFRNTEAFF.